Below, one T cell receptor (beta chain) is given with its context. What it recognizes is unknown. The primer mix had 60 Vbeta and 13 Jbeta primers. Method: immunoSEQ multiplex PCR; TCRdb's copy keeps in-frame clones and lacks some. Its table records roughly 50,000 clones. Germline CDR1 reads MNHEY; CDR2 reads SMNVEV (reference sequence). The CDR3 runs to 16 residues. Trimming at V came to 4 bases and at J to 6 bases, leaving 11 bases not matched to a gene. This entry is derived from a study of cytomegalovirus exposure and HLA in healthy donors. Whole-study findings and limits: Across donors, most TCRs were seen rarely, yet some public ones were widespread.

All donors participated as healthy donors of bone marrow. The specimen was PBMCs. The J gene is TRBJ2-2, the V gene TRBV27; 7 nucleotides agree with TRBD1. This sequence originates from a male donor in good health and CMV-seropositive. CDR3 sequence (DNA): TGTGCCAGCAGTTCATCGGGACAGTATGTCGCCGGGGAGCTGTTTTTT. It translates to CASSSSGQYVAGELFF.